This T cell receptor beta chain was sequenced in a study of blood T cell repertoires in COVID-19. V was pared by 4 bases and J by 0 bases, with 6 bases of the junction left unmatched. There are 17 residues in the CDR3. Germline V gene lookup returns CDR1 SEHNR and CDR2 FQNEAQ (reference sequence). Data came from immunoSEQ multiplex PCR; TCRdb stores just in-frame clones and leaves some out. The table includes 170,000 or so clones, roughly 83% detected once. The chain carries TRBV7-9 and TRBJ2-6, with 7 bases aligning to TRBD1. The sequence derives from a man aged 18 to 29 with active or convalescent COVID-19. The specimen sequenced was peripheral blood. CDR3 sequence: CASSSRDSLSGANVLTF. The CDR3 DNA reads TGTGCCAGCAGCTCCCGGGACAGCCTCTCTGGGGCCAACGTCCTGACTTTC.